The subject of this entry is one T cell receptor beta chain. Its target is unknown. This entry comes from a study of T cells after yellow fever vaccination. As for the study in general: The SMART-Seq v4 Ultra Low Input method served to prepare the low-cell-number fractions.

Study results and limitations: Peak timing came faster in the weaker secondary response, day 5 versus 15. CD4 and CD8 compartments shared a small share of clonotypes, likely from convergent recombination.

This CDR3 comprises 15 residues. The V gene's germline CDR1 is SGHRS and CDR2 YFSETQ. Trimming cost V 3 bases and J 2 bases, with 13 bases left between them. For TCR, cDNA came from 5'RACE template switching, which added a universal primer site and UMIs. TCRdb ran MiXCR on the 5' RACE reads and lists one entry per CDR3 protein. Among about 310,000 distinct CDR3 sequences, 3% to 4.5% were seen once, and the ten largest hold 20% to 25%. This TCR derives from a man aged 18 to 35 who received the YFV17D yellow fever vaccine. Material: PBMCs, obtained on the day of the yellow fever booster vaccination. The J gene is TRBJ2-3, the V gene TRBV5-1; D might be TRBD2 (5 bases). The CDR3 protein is CASSSRTSITDTQYF. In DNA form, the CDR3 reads TGCGCCAGCAGCTCCAGGACTTCGATCACAGATACGCAGTATTTT.